This T cell receptor beta chain was found in a study of T cells expressing NK-cell markers. As for the study in general: Most of the eight sequenced donors tested HCMV-seropositive; one tested seronegative. Findings of the study overall: It remained uncertain whether the expanded NKG2C+ T cell clones were specific for HCMV antigens. The CD3+CD56-NKG2C+ fraction of several donors was likewise dominated by these clonotypes. The dominant NKG2C+ clonotypes represented about 1.0-7.5% of CD8+ T cells in 6 or 7 donors.

From its re-call of the 5' RACE reads, TCRdb lists each CDR3 protein once, without DNA. This sample carries some 390,000 distinct CDR3 sequences, with about 10% going to the ten biggest clones. In the case of this clonotype: Its antigen is currently unknown.

The CDR3 is made up of 11 amino acids. Germline loops: CDR1 MGHDK, CDR2 SYGVNS. The chain couples TRBV25-1 to TRBJ2-1. Sequencing was done on a sample of blood T cells: a sorted CD56 or NKG2C T cell subset, CD4+ or CD8+ T cells, or bulk PBMC T cells (not recorded which). This sequence was found in a woman in her 50s in good health. The CDR3 here is CASSNKYEQFF.